This is a list of T cell receptor beta chains from one sample in a study of cytomegalovirus exposure and HLA in healthy donors. Here immunoSEQ multiplex PCR was the method, and the copy in TCRdb shows in-frame clones only, minus some. The sample lists under 200,000 clones; 75% to 90% were seen once. Sequencing was carried out using PBMCs. All receptors come from a male donor in good health and CMV-seropositive. Both conserved end residues are part of each CDR3. A D gene is named only where the DNA matches it firmly. Rows give clone size only sometimes, using once, few, many, or a class for an expanded clone.

clone_size,v_call,j_call,d_call,cdr3_nt,cdr3_aa
.,TRBV28,TRBJ1-1,.,TGTGCCAGCAGTTTATATAACGCGCGAGCTTTCTTT,CASSLYNARAFF
.,TRBV6-1,TRBJ1-1,.,TGTGCCAGCAGGGACAGAGGGGCTTTCTTT,CASRDRGAFF
.,TRBV15,TRBJ2-7,.,TGTGCCACCAGCAGTATAAGGCAGGCGTTCTCCTACGAGCAGTACTTC,CATSSIRQAFSYEQYF
.,TRBV18,TRBJ2-5,.,TGTGCCAGCTCACCGGGTTGGCGGGAACAAGAGACCCAGTACTTC,CASSPGWREQETQYF
.,TRBV5-8,TRBJ1-5,TRBD1,TGTGCCAGCAGCTTGGGGGGGACAGGGGTTCAGCCCCAGCATTTT,CASSLGGTGVQPQHF
.,TRBV27,TRBJ2-7,TRBD1,TGTGCCAGCAGTTTATCTGGACAGGGGAGAGCAGGTAAACACGAGCAGTACTTC,CASSLSGQGRAGKHEQYF
.,TRBV9,TRBJ2-3,TRBD2,TGTGCCAGCAGCGTAGCTGGCCTAGCGGGGGCAGATACGCAGTATTTT,CASSVAGLAGADTQYF
.,TRBV2,TRBJ2-7,.,TGTGCCAGCAGTTCCGGGACTGTTTACGAGCAGTACTTC,CASSSGTVYEQYF
.,TRBV7-6,TRBJ2-1,TRBD2,TGTGCCAGCAGCCTTAGCGGGAGGGAGCAGTTCTTC,CASSLSGREQFF
.,TRBV15,TRBJ2-1,.,TGTGCCACCAGCAGAGATCTAGCGAAATACAATGAGCAGTTCTTC,CATSRDLAKYNEQFF
few,TRBV29-1,TRBJ1-1,TRBD1,TGCAGCGTCGCACAGGGGAGAATCTTCGCTGAAGCTTTCTTT,CSVAQGRIFAEAFF
.,TRBV4-2,TRBJ2-7,.,TGTGCCAGCAGCCAGGATATTTTGGGGAGACCCTACGAGCAGTACTTC,CASSQDILGRPYEQYF
.,TRBV7-8,TRBJ2-5,.,TGTGCCAGCAGCTTAAACAGGGTGGAAGAGACCCAGTACTTC,CASSLNRVEETQYF
.,TRBV27,TRBJ2-1,.,TGTGCCAGCAGTACGGACAATTACAATGAGCAGTTCTTC,CASSTDNYNEQFF
once,TRBV2,TRBJ1-5,.,TGTGCCAGCAGTGAGAATCGGAATCAGCCCCAGCATTTT,CASSENRNQPQHF
.,TRBV19,TRBJ2-1,TRBD2,TGTGCCAGTAGTCCTCCGTTTGGTAGCGGGCAAGGATACAATGAGCAGTTCTTC,CASSPPFGSGQGYNEQFF
.,TRBV29-1,TRBJ2-5,.,TGCAGCGTGCTACAGGGACCGGAGACCCAGTACTTC,CSVLQGPETQYF
.,TRBV7-9,TRBJ2-1,TRBD2,TGTGCCAGCAGCTTAGCAAAGGGAGGGTGGAATGAGCAGTTCTTC,CASSLAKGGWNEQFF
few,TRBV9,TRBJ2-7,TRBD1,TGTGCCAGCAGCGTAGCTCCAGGGGGTGGGGACACGAACTACGAGCAGTACTTC,CASSVAPGGGDTNYEQYF
.,TRBV5-5,TRBJ2-7,.,TGTGCCAGCAGCACGTTTAGTGTGGACGAGCAGTACTTC,CASSTFSVDEQYF
few,TRBV6-5,TRBJ2-5,TRBD2,TGTGCCAGCAGTTACTCGATCGGGGGGGGAGGAGAGACCCAGTACTTC,CASSYSIGGGGETQYF
once,TRBV9,TRBJ1-2,TRBD1,TGTGCCAGCAGCGGGGACAGGGGGCCCTCCTTC,CASSGDRGPSF
.,TRBV11-2,TRBJ2-3,TRBD2,TGTGCCAGCAGATCGAGGGAGTCCCCGGGACTAAGAGGAGATACGCAGTATTTT,CASRSRESPGLRGDTQYF
.,TRBV19,TRBJ2-3,.,TGTGCCAGTAGTACCCAGGGAATACGCACAGATACGCAGTATTTT,CASSTQGIRTDTQYF
.,TRBV30,TRBJ2-7,TRBD1,TGTGCCTGGAAACGGGACAGGACCTACGAGCAGTACTTC,CAWKRDRTYEQYF
.,TRBV12-5,TRBJ2-1,TRBD2,TGTGCTACCCTGGGCGGGGGCTCCTACAATGAGCAGTTCTTC,CATLGGGSYNEQFF
.,TRBV21-1,TRBJ2-3,.,TGTGCCAGCACCGCGGGCCACGATACGCAGTATTTT,CASTAGHDTQYF
.,TRBV7-9,TRBJ1-2,.,TGTGCCAGCACCAAAGCGGGGGCGGAAGGCTACACCTTC,CASTKAGAEGYTF
.,TRBV28,TRBJ1-1,.,TGTGCCAGCATCTTGAACACTGAAGCTTTCTTT,CASILNTEAFF
.,TRBV27,TRBJ1-4,.,TGTGCCAGCAGGATGCAGGGTAGAGGTGAAAAACTGTTTTTT,CASRMQGRGEKLFF
.,TRBV25-1,TRBJ2-7,.,TGTGCCAGCAGGGGCAGGGCCGAGCAGTACTTC,CASRGRAEQYF
.,TRBV6-1,TRBJ1-2,.,TGTGCCAGCAGCTGGGGACACCCTCGGGCCCGTGGCTACACCTTC,CASSWGHPRARGYTF
.,TRBV7-9,TRBJ2-7,.,TGTGCCAGCAGCTCTATGATAGACAGCTACTACGAGCAGTACTTC,CASSSMIDSYYEQYF
.,TRBV25-1,TRBJ1-2,TRBD1,TGTGCCAGCAGTGTCCGGGACAGGGGTGGCTACACCTTC,CASSVRDRGGYTF
few,TRBV5-1,TRBJ2-5,.,TGCGCCAGCAGCGATGGACAGATGCAAGAGACCCAGTACTTC,CASSDGQMQETQYF
once,TRBV5-1,TRBJ2-7,TRBD2,TGCGCCAGCAGCTGGGGACTAGCGGGAGAGATTTCCTACGAGCAGTACTTC,CASSWGLAGEISYEQYF